This TCR beta chain originates from a study of blood T cell repertoires in COVID-19. Study information: The origin of the acute and convalescent COVID-19 samples was the United States, Italy and Spain. Sources were T cells, B-cell-depleted T cells, or PBMCs; the material itself was cDNA or gDNA.

The CDR3 is 14 residues long. Unmatched junction bases numbered 7, after V lost 10 bases and J lost 5 bases. The germline V gene has CDR1 SEHNR and CDR2 FQNEAQ (reference sequence). Study processing details: By means of reference gene primer amplification, nucleated cell counts were estimated. Sequenced by immunoSEQ multiplex PCR; TCRdb stores in-frame clones only, minus some. The V and J calls and clone size come from that table; D and trimming were worked out from the DNA. The sample shows about 33,000 clones, 84% of them seen only once. The clonotype comes from a human donor in a cohort sampled during active COVID-19. This chain connects TRBV7-9 to TRBJ1-6, with 8 bases fitting TRBD1. The sample comprised peripheral blood. The CDR3 spells CATSETGDNSPLHF. The CDR3 DNA follows: TGTGCCACCTCAGAGACAGGGGATAATTCACCCCTCCACTTT.